Each of the 20 T cell receptor beta chains below was sequenced from the same sample in a study of blood T cell repertoires in COVID-19. Sequencing used immunoSEQ multiplex PCR; TCRdb keeps in-frame clones, though not all of them. The sample contains 120,000 to 150,000 clones, 85% to 90% of which appear only once. Specimen: peripheral blood. The receptors originated from a human donor in a cohort sampled during active COVID-19.

This chain connects TRBV11-2 to TRBJ2-1; no clear D. The CDR3 extends over 17 amino acids. Deletions cut 0 bases from V and 4 bases from J, with 16 bases between. Germline assignment: CDR1 SGHAT and CDR2 FQNNGV. CDR3 DNA sequence: TGTGCCAGCAGCTTAGATTTTGGGTCAGGCACTTACAATGAGCAGTTCTTC. It is translated as CASSLDFGSGTYNEQFF.

This rearrangement joins TRBV12-3 or TRBV12-4 to TRBJ2-7, with 7 bases that match TRBD1. V trimming: 5 bases; J trimming: 3 bases; junction bases outside the gene matches: 4. CDR3 length: 13 residues. CDR3 sequence: CASSRDSRYEQYF. The CDR3 region has the DNA TGTGCCAGCAGTCGGGACAGTCGCTACGAGCAGTACTTC.

V is TRBV4-3 and J is TRBJ1-5; D not resolved. The length of the CDR3 is 16 residues. Germline V gives CDR1 LGHNA, CDR2 YSLEER. The V end lost 0 bases, the J end lost 6 bases, and 15 bases lay between the germline ends. CDR3 DNA: TGCGCCAGCAGCCAAGATCGGCCCCAGGAAGGTCAGCCCCAGCATTTT. Its protein product is CASSQDRPQEGQPQHF.

Notes on this clone: The sample contains more than one DNA sequence encoding this CDR3. The CDR3 bases are TGCGCCAGCACCTTCTCAGGGGAAGAGACCCAGTACTTC. As protein: CASTFSGEETQYF. The gene calls are TRBV5-1 and TRBJ2-5; D is possibly TRBD1 (6 bases). Trimming took off 6 bases at V and 3 bases at J, with 12 bases between the two ends. Looked up from germline, CDR1 is SGHRS and CDR2 is YFSETQ. The CDR3 is 13 residues long.

The chain recombines TRBV25-1 with TRBJ2-5; TRBD2 agrees at 7 bases. After removal of 7 bases from V and 2 bases from J, the junction contained 7 bases not matched to a gene. This CDR3 is 14 amino acids long. Germline CDR1 reads MGHDK; CDR2 reads SYGVNS. DNA for the CDR3: TGTGCCAGCACCCTAACGGGAGGACAAGAGACCCAGTACTTC. Residues: CASTLTGGQETQYF.

The chain recombines TRBV7-8 with TRBJ2-3, with 7 bases lining up with TRBD1. Looked up from germline, CDR1 is SGHVS and CDR2 is FQNEAQ. This CDR3 has 16 amino acids. V lost 2 bases and J lost 3; bases outside the gene matches: 8. The CDR3 protein is CASSLLQGLGTDTQYF. The CDR3, as DNA: TGTGCCAGCAGCTTACTACAGGGGTTGGGTACAGATACGCAGTATTTT.

The chain uses TRBV18 and TRBJ1-2; D is possibly TRBD1 (6 bases). V lost 0 bases, J lost 7 bases, and 15 bases lay in between. This CDR3 spans 15 amino acids. From germline, CDR1 is KGHSH and CDR2 LQKENI. CDR3 loop: CASSPPGTQRAGYTF. The CDR3 DNA reads TGTGCCAGCTCACCACCCGGGACACAAAGGGCTGGCTACACCTTC.

V usage is TRBV4-1 and J usage is TRBJ2-5; 8 nucleotides align to TRBD2. Germline assignment: CDR1 MGHRA and CDR2 YSYEKL. V dropped 1 base and J dropped 5; count of bases not matched to a gene: 18. The CDR3 spans 19 residues. This CDR3 reads CASSQVSLQWRGVVETQYF. The DNA for the CDR3 is TGCGCCAGCAGCCAAGTAAGCCTCCAGTGGCGGGGGGTCGTGGAGACCCAGTACTTC.

The chain carries TRBV2 and TRBJ2-3; D unresolved. The length of the CDR3 is 11 residues. CDR1 and CDR2 from the germline V gene are SNHLY and FYNNEI. V was pared by 6 bases and J by 5 bases, with 6 bases between. CDR3 protein: CASSTGDTQYF. As DNA, the CDR3 is TGTGCCAGCAGCACGGGAGATACGCAGTATTTT.

This clone was counted once. The rearrangement uses TRBV21-1 and TRBJ2-7; TRBD1 reflects the table's D call only, with no check against the DNA. TRBV21-1 is a listed pseudogene. The CDR3 is 15 amino acids. As DNA, the CDR3 is TGTGCCAGCAGCAAAGACCCAGACATAACCTCCGAGCAGTACTTC. Encoded protein: CASSKDPDITSEQYF.

This chain uses TRBV27 with TRBJ1-6; D remains ambiguous. The CDR3 covers 17 residues. Germline V gene data show CDR1 as MNHEY and CDR2 as SMNVEV (reference sequence). Trimming took off 2 bases at V and 0 bases at J, with 11 bases between the two ends. CDR3 coding DNA: TGTGCCAGCAGTTTAAGCGACGCTCCCTCCTATAATTCACCCCTCCACTTT. Its translation: CASSLSDAPSYNSPLHF.

The chain joins TRBV3-1 (or the pseudogene TRBV3-2) to TRBJ2-2, with a possible D match to TRBD1 (6 bases). The V end lost 8 bases, the J end lost 2 bases, and 9 bases lay between the germline ends. Per the germline V gene, CDR1 is LGHDT and CDR2 is YNNKEL (reference sequence). The CDR3 length is 13 residues. CDR3 bases: TGTGCCAGCCGGACAGTTAACACCGGGGAGCTGTTTTTT. Protein product: CASRTVNTGELFF.

The chain is built from TRBV9 and TRBJ2-3, with no clear D. V lost 0 bases, J lost 5 bases, and 4 bases lay in between. This CDR3 contains 12 residues. Germline V gene lookup returns CDR1 SGDLS and CDR2 YYNGEE. This chain's CDR3 is CASSVDRDTQYF. Written as DNA, the CDR3 is TGTGCCAGCAGCGTAGACAGAGATACGCAGTATTTT.

The chain carries TRBV4-1 and TRBJ2-3; 7 bases are a match to TRBD2. CDR1 is MGHRA, CDR2 YSYEKL, per germline. V trimming: 0 bases; J trimming: 0 bases; junction bases outside the gene matches: 3. The CDR3 totals 16 residues. The CDR3 DNA sequence: TGCGCCAGCAGCCAAGATATGGGGGGGAGCACAGATACGCAGTATTTT. It is translated as CASSQDMGGSTDTQYF.

The rearrangement links TRBV11-2 to TRBJ1-6; D possibly corresponds to TRBD1 (5 bases). The CDR3 has 15 amino acids. The germline CDR1 and CDR2 sequences are SGHAT and FQNNGV. V was shortened by 5 bases and J by 8 bases, with 16 bases between the two germline ends. The CDR3, as DNA: TGTGCCAGCAGCAACGTCGGGGGGATGGATTCACCCCTCCACTTT. Residues: CASSNVGGMDSPLHF.

This sequence joins TRBV7-8 and TRBJ2-5; D perhaps matches TRBD2 (7 bases). CDR1 is SGHVS and CDR2 is FQNEAQ in the germline V gene. The CDR3 runs 20 residues. Trimming cost V 0 bases and J 2 bases, with 25 bases left between them. The CDR3 DNA reads as TGTGCCAGCAGCTTAGCGGGGGGGGCGGCACAGGGCTATGAACAAGAGACCCAGTACTTC. As protein: CASSLAGGAAQGYEQETQYF.

V and J are TRBV5-1 and TRBJ2-5; D may be TRBD1 (5 bases). The CDR3 runs 12 residues. Germline V CDR1 and CDR2: SGHRS, YFSETQ. V lost 4 bases, J lost 9 bases, and 13 bases lay in between. The CDR3, as DNA: TGCGCCAGCAGCATCCAGGGTCAGGCCCAGTACTTC. Protein sequence: CASSIQGQAQYF.

This chain connects TRBV6-5 to TRBJ1-4; 9 nucleotides match TRBD1. Germline CDR1 and CDR2: MNHEY and SVGAGI. This CDR3 comprises 13 residues. V trimming: 8 bases; J trimming: 6 bases; junction bases outside the gene matches: 4. CDR3 in DNA: TGTGCCAGCGAAAGGGACAGGGATGAAAAACTGTTTTTT. As protein: CASERDRDEKLFF.

The chain uses TRBV19 and TRBJ1-4, with 11 positions matching TRBD1. The CDR3 consists of 16 residues. V lost 5 bases, J lost 1 base, and 3 bases stayed unmatched. Germline-derived CDR1 and CDR2 are LNHDA and SQIVND (reference sequence). The CDR3 DNA sequence: TGTGCCAGTAGTTCGGACAGGGGGCAAACTAATGAAAAACTGTTTTTT. This gives the protein CASSSDRGQTNEKLFF.

The chain is built from TRBV7-2 and TRBJ1-4; D remains unclear. The CDR3 has 15 amino acids. Trimming removed 1 base at V and 7 bases at J, with 13 bases between. Germline CDR1 SGHTA, CDR2 FQGNSA. CDR3 residues: CASSLGISSSEKLFF. DNA for the CDR3: TGTGCCAGCAGCTTAGGAATCTCTAGTAGTGAAAAACTGTTTTTT.